This T cell receptor (beta chain) was obtained from a study of blood T cells in healthy people across ages. The CDR3 sequence is 15 residues long. Per germline, CDR1 MNHEY and CDR2 SVGAGI. Trimming left V 0 bases short and J 3 bases short, with 12 bases between. With a J-beta primer mix and a sample-barcoded 5' primer, a second PCR ran about 7 to 12 cycles. A single record per CDR3 protein comes from TCRdb applying MiXCR to the 5' RACE reads. The table lists some 900,000 distinct CDR3 sequences, 45% to 50% of them singletons. Per sample, no less than 5 micrograms of total RNA were extracted. What was sequenced was blood. The rearrangement joins TRBV6-5 to TRBJ2-7, with D uncertain. This sequence originates from a man younger than 45 in good health. The CDR3 sequence is CASSYSASRDYEQYF. The CDR3 DNA follows: TGTGCCAGCAGTTACTCTGCAAGCAGAGACTACGAGCAGTACTTC.